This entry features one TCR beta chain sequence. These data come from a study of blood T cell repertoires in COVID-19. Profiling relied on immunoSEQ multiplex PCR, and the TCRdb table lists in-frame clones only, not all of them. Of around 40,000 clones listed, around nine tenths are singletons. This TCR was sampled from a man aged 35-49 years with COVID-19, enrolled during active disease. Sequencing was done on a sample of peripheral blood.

DNA of the CDR3: TGTGCCTGGACAGGGGGCATGAACACTGAAGCTTTCTTT. It specifies CAWTGGMNTEAFF. The chain couples TRBV30 to TRBJ1-1, with TRBD1 matching 8 bases. CDR1 and CDR2 from the germline V gene are GTSNPN and SVGIG (reference sequence). The CDR3 is made up of 13 amino acids. V dropped 4 bases and J dropped 0; count of bases not matched to a gene: 1.